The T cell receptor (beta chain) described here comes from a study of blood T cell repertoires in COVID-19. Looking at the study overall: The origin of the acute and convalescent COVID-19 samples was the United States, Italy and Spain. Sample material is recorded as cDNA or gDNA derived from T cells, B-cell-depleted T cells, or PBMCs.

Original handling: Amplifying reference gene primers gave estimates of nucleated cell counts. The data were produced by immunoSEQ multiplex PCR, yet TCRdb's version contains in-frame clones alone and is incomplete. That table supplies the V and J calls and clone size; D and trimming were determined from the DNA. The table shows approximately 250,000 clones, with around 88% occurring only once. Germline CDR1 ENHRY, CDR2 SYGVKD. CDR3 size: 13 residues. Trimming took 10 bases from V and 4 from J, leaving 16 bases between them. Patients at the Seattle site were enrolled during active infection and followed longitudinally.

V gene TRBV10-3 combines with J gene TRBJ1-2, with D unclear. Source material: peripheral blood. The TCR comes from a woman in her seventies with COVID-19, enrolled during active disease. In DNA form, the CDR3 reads TGTGCCACCTGGACGGTGGCGGGCTATGGCTACACCTTC. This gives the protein CATWTVAGYGYTF.